This T cell receptor beta chain was retrieved from a study of blood T cell repertoires in COVID-19. Study-wide context: T cells, B-cell-depleted T cells, or PBMCs supplied cDNA or gDNA.

The sample holds one count of this clone. Per the authors' pipeline: Amplification from reference gene primers served as the basis for estimated nucleated cell counts. Sequencing was performed with immunoSEQ multiplex PCR; in TCRdb, only in-frame clones are kept and a portion is missing. V and J calls and clone size are given by that table; D and trimming were obtained from the DNA. The table has 150,000 to 200,000 clones, around 86% seen once. The source of this sequence is a man aged 70-80 years with acute or convalescent COVID-19. Sequenced material: peripheral blood.

The CDR3 DNA reads as TGCAGTGCTAGTTTGGCCCTTTCCCGGGACAGTTCTAACTATGGCTACACCTTC. It encodes CSASLALSRDSSNYGYTF. This chain uses TRBV20-1 with TRBJ1-2; 7 bases are shared with TRBD1. The CDR3 is 18 amino acids. V gave up 3 bases and J gave up 0 bases; unmatched junction bases: 16. Per the germline V gene, CDR1 is DFQATT and CDR2 is SNEGSKA (reference sequence).